Below are 5 T cell receptor beta chains sequenced from a single sample in a study of blood T cell repertoires in COVID-19. The protocol was immunoSEQ multiplex PCR, while the TCRdb copy is restricted to in-frame clones and leaves out a portion. The data show about 430,000 clones, roughly 90% seen once. The sample taken for sequencing was PBMCs or T cells enriched from blood (not recorded which). These receptors all come from a woman aged 18-30 years who had been exposed to COVID-19.

This clone was found once. Compared with germline, one end of the junction differs, possibly owing to a read error. This rearrangement joins TRBV29-1 to TRBJ1-2; D possibly corresponds to TRBD1 (5 bases). The germline gives CDR1 SQVTM, CDR2 ANQGSEA. This CDR3 has 15 amino acids. CDR3 residues: CSVEYFVGQGGGYTF. The CDR3 nucleotides are TGCAGCGTTGAATATTTTGTGGGTCAGGGCGGTGGCTATACCTTC.

CDR3 protein: CASSPTSDRAGGYTF. The CDR3 nucleotides are TGTGCCAGCTCACCGACCTCGGACAGGGCCGGGGGCTACACCTTC. J is TRBJ1-2 and V is TRBV18; the match to TRBD1 covers 8 bases. This CDR3 has 15 residues. The ends lost 3 bases at V and 8 bases at J; junction bases unmatched: 11. Germline CDR1 KGHSH, CDR2 LQKENI. The full variable domain, with the rest looked up from reference TRBV18 and TRBJ1-2, is NAGVMQNPRHLVRRRGQEARLRCSPMKGHSHVYWYRQLPEEGLKFMVYLQKENIIDESGMPKERFSAEFPKEGPSILRIQQVVRGDSAAYFCASSPTSDRAGGYTFGSGTRLTVV.

The V and J genes are TRBV29-1 and TRBJ1-2; 12 bases map to TRBD1. J lost 2 bases, V lost 1 base, and 2 bases had no gene match. Germline V gives CDR1 SQVTM, CDR2 ANQGSEA. This CDR3 has 15 amino acids. DNA of the CDR3: TGCAGCGTTGAAGGGGGACAGGGGGCAAACTATGGCTACACCTTC. Protein sequence: CSVEGGQGANYGYTF.

The chain joins TRBV19 to TRBJ2-5; maybe TRBD1 (6 bases). This CDR3 contains 13 residues. Germline CDR1 is LNHDA and CDR2 is SQIVND (reference sequence). V was cut by 5 bases and J by 8 bases, with 15 bases left in between. As DNA, the CDR3 is TGTGCCAGTAGTTCACAAAGGACAGACACCCAGTACTTC. Its protein product is CASSSQRTDTQYF.

This chain joins TRBV9 and TRBJ2-7; the match to TRBD2 covers 9 bases. The CDR3 has 13 residues. J was trimmed by 5 bases and V by 2 bases; bases with no gene match: 2. Germline CDR1 is SGDLS and CDR2 is YYNGEE. The CDR3 DNA sequence: TGTGCCAGCAGCGTCGGACTAGCGAACGAGCAGTACTTC. Translated: CASSVGLANEQYF. Using reference TRBV9 and TRBJ2-7 for the parts outside the CDR3, the full variable domain is DSGVTQTPKHLITATGQRVTLRCSPRSGDLSVYWYQQSLDQGLQFLIQYYNGEERAKGNILERFSAQQFPDLHSELNLSSLELGDSALYFCASSVGLANEQYFGPGTRLTVT.